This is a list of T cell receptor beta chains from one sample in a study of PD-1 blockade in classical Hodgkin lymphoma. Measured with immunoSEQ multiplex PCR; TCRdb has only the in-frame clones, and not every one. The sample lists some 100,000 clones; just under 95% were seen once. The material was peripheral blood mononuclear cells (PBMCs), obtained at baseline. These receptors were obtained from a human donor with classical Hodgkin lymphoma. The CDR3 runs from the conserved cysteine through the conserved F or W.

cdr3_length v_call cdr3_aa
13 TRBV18 CASSPDIAGELFF
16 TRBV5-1 CASSPGLAGNTGELFF
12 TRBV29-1 CSVAWTNYGYTF
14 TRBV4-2 CASSELARHGEQFF
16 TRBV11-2 CASSYIGDRGRETQYF
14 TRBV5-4 CASSSPLGGGTQYF
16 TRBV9 CASRGTGAGENYGYTF
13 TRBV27 CASSLWENTEAFF
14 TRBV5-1 CASSALGGGYGYTF
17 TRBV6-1 CASSELGVLEGLDTQYF
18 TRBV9 CASSVGLSGTGAFYEQFF
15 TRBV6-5 CASSYQGGGANVLTF
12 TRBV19 CASSAVDNEQFF
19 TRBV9 CASSVYRERSEYSGYEQYF
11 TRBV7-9 CASSSGNTIYF
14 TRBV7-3 CASSLAQGGNEQYF